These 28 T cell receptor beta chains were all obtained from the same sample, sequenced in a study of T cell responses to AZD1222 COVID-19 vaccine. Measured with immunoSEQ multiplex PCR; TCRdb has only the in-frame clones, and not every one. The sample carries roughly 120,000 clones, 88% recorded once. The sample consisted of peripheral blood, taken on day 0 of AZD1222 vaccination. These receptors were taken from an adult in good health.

CDR3 region: CASSQIGGAGEKLFF. DNA of the CDR3: TGCGCCAGCAGCCAAATCGGGGGCGCCGGTGAAAAACTGTTTTTT. The chain joins TRBV4-1 to TRBJ1-4, with D possibly TRBD1 on 6 matching bases. CDR3 length: 15 residues. Germline assignment: CDR1 MGHRA and CDR2 YSYEKL. The germline V and J ends were trimmed by 2 bases and 7 bases, with 14 bases remaining between them.

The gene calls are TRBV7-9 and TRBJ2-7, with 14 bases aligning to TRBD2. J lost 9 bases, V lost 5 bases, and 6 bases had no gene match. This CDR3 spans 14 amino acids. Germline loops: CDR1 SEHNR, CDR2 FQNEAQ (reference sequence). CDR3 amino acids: CASSRGLAGAPQYF. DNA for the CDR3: TGTGCCAGCAGCCGGGGACTAGCGGGGGCCCCGCAGTACTTC. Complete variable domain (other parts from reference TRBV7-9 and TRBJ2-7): DTGVSQNPRHKITKRGQNVTFRCDPISEHNRLYWYRQTLGQGPEFLTYFQNEAQLEKSRLLSDRFSAERPKGSFSTLEIQRTEQGDSAMYLCASSRGLAGAPQYFGPGTRLTVT.

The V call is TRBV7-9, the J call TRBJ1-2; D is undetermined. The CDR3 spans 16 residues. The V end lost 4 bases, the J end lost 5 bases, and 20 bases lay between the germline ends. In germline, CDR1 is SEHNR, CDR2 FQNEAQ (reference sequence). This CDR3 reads CASSSLTVGTLYGYTF. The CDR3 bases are TGTGCCAGCAGCTCACTTACAGTAGGTACTCTTTATGGCTACACCTTC.

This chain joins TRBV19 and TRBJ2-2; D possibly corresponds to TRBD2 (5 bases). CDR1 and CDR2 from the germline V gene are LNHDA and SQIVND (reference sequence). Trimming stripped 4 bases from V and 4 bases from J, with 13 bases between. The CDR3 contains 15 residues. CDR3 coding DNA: TGTGCCAGTAGTAACCGGGTGGGAGTCACCGGGGAGCTGTTTTTT. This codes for CASSNRVGVTGELFF.

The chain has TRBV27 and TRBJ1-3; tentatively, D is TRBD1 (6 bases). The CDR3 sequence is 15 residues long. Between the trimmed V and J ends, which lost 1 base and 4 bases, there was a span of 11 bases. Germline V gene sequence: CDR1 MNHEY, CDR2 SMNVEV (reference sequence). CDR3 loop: CASSLYQGTGNTIYF. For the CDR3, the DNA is TGTGCCAGCAGTTTATACCAGGGGACAGGAAACACCATATATTTT.

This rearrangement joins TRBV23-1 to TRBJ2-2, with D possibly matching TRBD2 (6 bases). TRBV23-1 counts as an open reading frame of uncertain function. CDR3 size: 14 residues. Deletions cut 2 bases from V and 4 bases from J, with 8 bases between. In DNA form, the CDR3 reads TGCGCCAGCAGTCAAACGGGAGTCACCGGGGAGCTGTTTTTT. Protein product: CASSQTGVTGELFF.

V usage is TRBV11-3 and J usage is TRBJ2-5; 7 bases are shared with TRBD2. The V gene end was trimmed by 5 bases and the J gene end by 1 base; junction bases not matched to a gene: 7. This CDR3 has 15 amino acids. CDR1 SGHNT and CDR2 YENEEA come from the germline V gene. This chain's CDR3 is CASSHGTTGQETQYF. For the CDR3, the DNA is TGTGCCAGCAGCCACGGGACTACCGGCCAAGAGACCCAGTACTTC.

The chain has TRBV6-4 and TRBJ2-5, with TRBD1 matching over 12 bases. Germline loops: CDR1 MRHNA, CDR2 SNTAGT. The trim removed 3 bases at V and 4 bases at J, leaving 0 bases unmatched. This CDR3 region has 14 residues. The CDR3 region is CASSEGQGAETQYF. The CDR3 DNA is TGTGCCAGCAGTGAGGGACAGGGGGCAGAGACCCAGTACTTC.

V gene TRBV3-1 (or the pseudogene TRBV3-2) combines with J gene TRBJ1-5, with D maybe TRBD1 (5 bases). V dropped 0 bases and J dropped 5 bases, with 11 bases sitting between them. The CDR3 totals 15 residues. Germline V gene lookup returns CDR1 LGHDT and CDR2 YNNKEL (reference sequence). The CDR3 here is CASSQDTGRYQPQHF. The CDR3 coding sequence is TGTGCCAGCAGCCAAGATACAGGTCGTTATCAGCCCCAGCATTTT.

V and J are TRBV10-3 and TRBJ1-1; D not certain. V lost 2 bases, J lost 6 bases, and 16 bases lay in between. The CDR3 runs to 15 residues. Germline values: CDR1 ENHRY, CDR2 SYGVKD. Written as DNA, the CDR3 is TGTGCCATCAGTGAGAGTACAATTGGGTCCGCTGAAGCTTTCTTT. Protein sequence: CAISESTIGSAEAFF.

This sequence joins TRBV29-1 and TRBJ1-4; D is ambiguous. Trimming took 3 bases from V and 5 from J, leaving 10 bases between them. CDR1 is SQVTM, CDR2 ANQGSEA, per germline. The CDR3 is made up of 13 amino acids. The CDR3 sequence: CSVESDGNEKLFF. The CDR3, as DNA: TGCAGCGTTGAGTCAGATGGGAATGAAAAACTGTTTTTT.

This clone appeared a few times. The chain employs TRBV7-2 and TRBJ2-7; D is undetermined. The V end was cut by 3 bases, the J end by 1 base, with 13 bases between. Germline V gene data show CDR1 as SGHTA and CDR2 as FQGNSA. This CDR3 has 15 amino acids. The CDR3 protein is CASSLDGQPSYEQYF. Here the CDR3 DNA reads TGTGCCAGCAGCTTGGATGGGCAGCCTTCCTACGAGCAGTACTTC.

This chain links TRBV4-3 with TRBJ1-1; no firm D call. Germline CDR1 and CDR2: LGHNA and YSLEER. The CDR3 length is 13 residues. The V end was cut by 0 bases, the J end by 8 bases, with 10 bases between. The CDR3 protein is CASSQDRRREAFF. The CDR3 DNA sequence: TGCGCCAGCAGCCAAGATCGGCGACGCGAAGCTTTCTTT.

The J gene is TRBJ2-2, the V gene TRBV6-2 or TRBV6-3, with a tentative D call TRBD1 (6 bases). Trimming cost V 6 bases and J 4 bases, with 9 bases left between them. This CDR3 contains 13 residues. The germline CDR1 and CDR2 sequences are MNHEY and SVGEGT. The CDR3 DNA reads TGTGCCAGCAGCCGGGACACCACCGGGGAGCTGTTTTTT. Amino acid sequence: CASSRDTTGELFF.

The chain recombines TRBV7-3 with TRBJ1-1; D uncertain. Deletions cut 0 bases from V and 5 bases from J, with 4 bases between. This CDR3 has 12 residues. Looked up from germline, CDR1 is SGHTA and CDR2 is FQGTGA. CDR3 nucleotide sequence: TGTGCCAGCAGCTTAACGCCTACTGAAGCTTTCTTT. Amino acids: CASSLTPTEAFF.

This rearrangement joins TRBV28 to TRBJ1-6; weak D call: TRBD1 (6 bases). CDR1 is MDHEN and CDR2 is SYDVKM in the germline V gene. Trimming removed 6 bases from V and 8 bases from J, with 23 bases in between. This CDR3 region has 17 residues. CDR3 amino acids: CASSLLQGLGGHSPLHF. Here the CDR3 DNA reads TGTGCCAGCAGCCTTTTACAGGGATTAGGCGGGCATTCACCCCTCCACTTT.

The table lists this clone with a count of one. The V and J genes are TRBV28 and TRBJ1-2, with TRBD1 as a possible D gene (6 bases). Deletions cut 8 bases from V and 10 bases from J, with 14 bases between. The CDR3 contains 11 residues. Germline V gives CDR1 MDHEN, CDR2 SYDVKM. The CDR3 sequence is CASRSRGHYTF. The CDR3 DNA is TGTGCCAGCCGCTCTCGGGGGCACTACACCTTC.

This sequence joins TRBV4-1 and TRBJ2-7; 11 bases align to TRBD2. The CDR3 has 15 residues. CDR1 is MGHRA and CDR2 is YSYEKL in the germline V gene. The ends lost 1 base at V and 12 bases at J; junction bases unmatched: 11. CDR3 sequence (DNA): TGCGCCAGCAGCCAAGTACTCCTAGCGGGGGGACGGGTGTACTTC. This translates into CASSQVLLAGGRVYF.

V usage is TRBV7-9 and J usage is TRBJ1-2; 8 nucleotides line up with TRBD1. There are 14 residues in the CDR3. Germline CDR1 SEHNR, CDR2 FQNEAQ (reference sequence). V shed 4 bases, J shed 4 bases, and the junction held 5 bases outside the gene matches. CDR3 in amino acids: CASSSGQGFYGYTF. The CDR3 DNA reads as TGTGCCAGCAGCTCCGGACAGGGTTTCTATGGCTACACCTTC.

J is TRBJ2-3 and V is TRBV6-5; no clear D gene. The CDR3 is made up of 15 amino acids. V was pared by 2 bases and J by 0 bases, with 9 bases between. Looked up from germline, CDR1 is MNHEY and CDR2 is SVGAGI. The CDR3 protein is CASSYLATSTDTQYF. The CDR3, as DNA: TGTGCCAGCAGTTACCTCGCGACTAGCACAGATACGCAGTATTTT.

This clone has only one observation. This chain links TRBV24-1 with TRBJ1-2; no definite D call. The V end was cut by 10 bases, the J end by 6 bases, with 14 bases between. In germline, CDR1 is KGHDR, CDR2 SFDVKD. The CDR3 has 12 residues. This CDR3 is CATFESSDGYTF. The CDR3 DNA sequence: TGTGCCACTTTTGAATCGTCGGATGGCTACACCTTC.

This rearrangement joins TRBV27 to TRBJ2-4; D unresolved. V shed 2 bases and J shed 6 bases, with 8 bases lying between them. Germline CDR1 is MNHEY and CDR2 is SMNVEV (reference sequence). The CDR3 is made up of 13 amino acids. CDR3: CASSLAARNIQYF. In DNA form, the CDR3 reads TGTGCCAGCAGTTTAGCGGCTAGAAACATTCAGTACTTC.

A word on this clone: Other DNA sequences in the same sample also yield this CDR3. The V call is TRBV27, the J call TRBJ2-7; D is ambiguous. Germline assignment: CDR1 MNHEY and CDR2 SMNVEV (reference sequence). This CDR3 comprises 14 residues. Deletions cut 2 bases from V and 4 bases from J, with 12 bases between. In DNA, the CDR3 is TGTGCCAGCAGTTTAGGGCAGAATGCGTACGAGCAGTACTTC. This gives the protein CASSLGQNAYEQYF.

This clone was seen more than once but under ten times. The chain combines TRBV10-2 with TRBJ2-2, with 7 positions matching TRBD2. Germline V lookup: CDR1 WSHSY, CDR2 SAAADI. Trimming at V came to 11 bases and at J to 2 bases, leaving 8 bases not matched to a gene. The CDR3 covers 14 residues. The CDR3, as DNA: TGCGCCGCTCGGGAGGCGGGCAACACCGGGGAGCTGTTTTTT. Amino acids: CAAREAGNTGELFF.

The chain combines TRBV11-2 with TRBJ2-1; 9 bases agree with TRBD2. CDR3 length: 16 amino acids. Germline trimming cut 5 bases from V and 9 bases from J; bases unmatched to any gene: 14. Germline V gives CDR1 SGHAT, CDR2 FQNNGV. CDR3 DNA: TGTGCCAGCAGCCCCCCAGGTGGCGGGAGGGCCGGTGAGCAGTTCTTC. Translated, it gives CASSPPGGGRAGEQFF.

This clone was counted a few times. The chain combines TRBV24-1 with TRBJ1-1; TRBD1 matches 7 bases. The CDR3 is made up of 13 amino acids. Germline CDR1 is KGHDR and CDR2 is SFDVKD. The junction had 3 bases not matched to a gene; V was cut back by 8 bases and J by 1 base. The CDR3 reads CATTGTANTEAFF. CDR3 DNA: TGTGCCACCACTGGGACAGCGAACACTGAAGCTTTCTTT.

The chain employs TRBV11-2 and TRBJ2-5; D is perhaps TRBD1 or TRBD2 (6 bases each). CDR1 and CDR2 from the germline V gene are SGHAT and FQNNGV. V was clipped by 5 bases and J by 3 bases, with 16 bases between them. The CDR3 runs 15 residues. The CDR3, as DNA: TGTGCCAGCAGCCTACGGGTAGGGGGGAAAGAGACCCAGTACTTC. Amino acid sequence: CASSLRVGGKETQYF.

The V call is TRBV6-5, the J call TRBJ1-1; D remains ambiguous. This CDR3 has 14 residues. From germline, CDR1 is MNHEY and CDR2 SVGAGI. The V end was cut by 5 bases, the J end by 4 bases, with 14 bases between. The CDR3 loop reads CASSKRETGTEAFF. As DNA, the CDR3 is TGTGCCAGCAGTAAAAGGGAGACCGGCACTGAAGCTTTCTTT.